The clone carrying this T cell receptor beta chain was seen many times. No antigen is known for it. TCRdb reassembled clones from the PCR reads with MiXCR. The repertoire has 11,000 to 15,000 clones, more than 20% of them found once; the top ten carry 8%. This entry is derived from a study of metastatic and nonmetastatic thyroid tumors. Study context: Both malignant and benign thyroid patients supplied peripheral blood and tumor or nodule tissue samples, across which the repertoires of these patients were then compared. Study-level results: A significant increase in TCR beta diversity was reportedly seen in malignant thyroid tumors relative to benign nodules, in blood and tumor.

Thyroid surgery had not been preceded by any treatment in any patient. Trimming removed 3 bases from V and 0 bases from J; junction bases left unmatched: 5. CDR3 length: 15 amino acids. From germline, CDR1 is SGDLS and CDR2 YYNGEE. The clonotype originates from a female donor with papillary thyroid cancer or a benign thyroid nodule (not recorded which). Some clones in this sample may be carry-over from other donors' samples. V and J are TRBV9 and TRBJ1-1, with 7 bases that match TRBD1. Material for sequencing was blood. The CDR3 here is CASSDLQGLNTEAFF. As DNA, the CDR3 is TGTGCCAGCAGCGACCTACAGGGGTTGAACACTGAAGCTTTCTTT.